This T cell receptor beta chain was recorded in a study of blood T cell repertoires in COVID-19 (dated by TCRdb to about 2020). For the study in its entirety: Samples from collaborators originated in the United States, Italy and Spain and spanned both the acute and convalescent phases of COVID-19. The material from the prospective study consisted of cDNA or gDNA derived from T cells, B-cell-depleted T cells, or PBMCs. The samples were drawn from the first 160 participants of the ongoing ImmuneRACE study and from 950 to 1,500 subjects provided by 6 global collaborators. Nearly every sample came with metadata listing a de-identified subject ID, COVID-19 status, age in years and sex. Deeply sampled blood TCRbeta repertoires from subjects exposed to, actively infected with, or recovered from COVID-19 were included in the dataset. HLA class I and class II types, where available, came from metadata supplied by the sample provider rather than from assay-based typing. The repertoires were released in a freely available public database intended as a resource for research on the immune response to SARS-CoV-2.

TCRbeta CDR3 regions were amplified from genomic DNA using the immunoSEQ Assay, a bias-controlled multiplex PCR. The published analysis was carried out like this. The number of nucleated cells in each sample was estimated from the amplification of reference gene primers within the assay. To quantify the absolute abundance of each unique TCRbeta CDR3 rearrangement, sequence reads were collapsed and filtered. Productive Simpson clonality was computed per sample as the square root of Simpson's diversity index over productive rearrangements. TCRdb carries this immuneACCESS record with in-frame sequences only. Its versions omit some clonotypes, under half of them owing to an unresolved V gene in the studies checked, with the rest unexplained. V, J and clone size are taken as reported in that table, and D and trimming were inferred from the DNA itself. The sample profile shows around 480,000 clones; roughly 88% of them were found once. Together, the top ten hold roughly 12% of the sample.

Taken from cysteine to phenylalanine, the CDR3 has 14 residues. Solely the CDR3 DNA is kept, with 42 bases framed from the first base. The germline V gene encodes CDR1 SGDLS and CDR2 YYNGEE. The junction carries 12 bases between V and J, which are trimmed by 0 bases and 5 bases respectively. A note on this clone: It lacks a known antigen. No qualities accompany the bases; no much larger clone lies one base away.

One collaborating source in Seattle enrolled patients while the patients were actively infected and followed the patients over time throughout the course of disease. Collaborating institutions collected whole blood in K2EDTA tubes following their own protocols. Collaborator samples were shipped for TCRbeta analysis as frozen whole blood, isolated PBMCs, or DNA extracted from either sample type. Beyond this particular receptor, the publication reports: Clinical and demographic metadata were provided uncurated, with the amount varying by source and participant.

Recombination linked TRBV9 to TRBJ2-7; confidence is insufficient to name the D gene. The source is a woman in her 50s with COVID-19, enrolled during active disease. Material for sequencing was peripheral blood. The CDR3 corresponds to CASSVENSANEQYF. Here is the DNA: TGTGCCAGCAGCGTAGAAAACAGTGCGAACGAGCAGTACTTC.